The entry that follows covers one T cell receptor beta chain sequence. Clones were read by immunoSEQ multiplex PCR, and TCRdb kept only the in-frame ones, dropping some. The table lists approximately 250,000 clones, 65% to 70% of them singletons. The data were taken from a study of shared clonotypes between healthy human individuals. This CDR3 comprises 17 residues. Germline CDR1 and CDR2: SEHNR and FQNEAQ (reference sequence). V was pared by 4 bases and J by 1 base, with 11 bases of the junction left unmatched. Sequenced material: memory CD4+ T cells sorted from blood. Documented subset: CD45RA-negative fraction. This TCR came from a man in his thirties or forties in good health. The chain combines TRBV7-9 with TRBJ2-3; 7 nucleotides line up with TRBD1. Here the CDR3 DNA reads TGTGCCAGCAGCTCGACTCCAGACAGGGCCGGCACAGATACGCAGTATTTT. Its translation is CASSSTPDRAGTDTQYF.